This T cell receptor beta chain came from a study of T cell changes during pregnancy in multiple sclerosis. Germline V gives CDR1 GTSNPN, CDR2 SVGIG (reference sequence). With V trimmed by 3 bases and J by 10 bases, 26 bases remained unmatched. This CDR3 has 19 amino acids. The assay was immunoSEQ multiplex PCR, and TCRdb's table has in-frame clones only and misses some. Of tens of thousands of clones in the sample, approximately 90% were seen once. This clone was seen just once. The sequence was obtained from a female donor with multiple sclerosis, enrolled in a pregnancy study. J is TRBJ2-7 and V is TRBV30; 11 bases are shared with TRBD2. The material was peripheral blood, obtained before pregnancy. Here the CDR3 DNA reads TGTGCCTGGAGCGCCAGGACTGGACTAGCGGGCTTACGTCTACGAGAACAGTACTTC. It translates to CAWSARTGLAGLRLREQYF.